This entry concerns a single T cell receptor (beta chain). Looked up from germline, CDR1 is SSHAT and CDR2 is FNYEAQ (reference sequence). The germline V and J ends were trimmed by 1 base and 7 bases, with 14 bases remaining between them. There are 15 residues in the CDR3. Profiled with immunoSEQ multiplex PCR; TCRdb holds only in-frame clones, not every one. The data hold roughly 100,000 clones, with 80% to 90% observed a single time. The record originates from a study of OX40 agonist ivuxolimab in advanced cancers. The sequencing here drew on CD4+ or CD8+ T cells sorted from blood, taken in a trial of the OX40 agonist ivuxolimab. This clonotype was obtained from an adult with an advanced solid tumor such as melanoma, head and neck, liver or kidney cancer. The J gene is TRBJ2-1, the V gene TRBV7-7, with D perhaps TRBD1 or TRBD2 (5 bases each). This CDR3 is CASSLGTGTTNEQFF. The DNA for the CDR3 is TGTGCCAGCAGCTTAGGGACCGGGACGACTAATGAGCAGTTCTTC.